This T cell receptor (beta chain) was captured by sequencing in a study of blood T cell repertoires in COVID-19. Study in general: The study drew acute and convalescent COVID-19 samples from the United States, Italy and Spain. PBMCs, B-cell-depleted T cells, or T cells were the source of the cDNA or gDNA that made up the material.

In the authors' methods: Amplification with reference gene primers provided the estimates of nucleated cell counts. The protocol was immunoSEQ multiplex PCR, while the TCRdb copy is restricted to in-frame clones and leaves out a portion. V and J calls and clone size are given by that table; D and trimming were obtained from the DNA. In the table there are under 500,000 clones, around 89% of which are singletons. This receptor was identified in a woman aged 25 to 39 with acute or convalescent COVID-19. The sample comprised peripheral blood.

CDR3 DNA: TGTGCCAGCAGCGGGCTGGGACAGGCGGACCTAATGAACACTGAAGCTTTCTTT. It specifies CASSGLGQADLMNTEAFF. The chain couples TRBV21-1 to TRBJ1-1; whether TRBD1, the table's D call, matches the DNA was not checked. TRBV21-1 is given as a pseudogene. This CDR3 has 18 residues.